This T cell receptor beta chain came from a study of blood T cells in healthy people across ages. Findings of the study overall: The donors' CMV status was not determined, possibly confounding changes in expanded clonotypes.

This clonotype turned up a few times. The antigen is undetermined. A sample-barcoded 5' primer and a J-beta primer mix were used in a second PCR of roughly 7 to 11 cycles. A template-switch adaptor that had 12 random nucleotides put a tag on each cDNA molecule. TCRdb processed the 5' RACE reads anew with MiXCR; each CDR3 protein has one entry. The sample carries about 670,000 distinct CDR3 sequences, roughly half recorded once. The V end was cut by 5 bases, the J end by 2 bases, with 12 bases between. The CDR3 contains 14 residues. The germline gives CDR1 SGHAT, CDR2 FQNNGV. Material: blood. V usage is TRBV11-2 and J usage is TRBJ2-5, with D maybe TRBD2 (6 bases). The TCR comes from a woman of 80 years or more in good health. As DNA, the CDR3 is TGTGCCAGCAGCGTAGCGGTCTGGCAAGAGACCCAGTACTTC. This translates into CASSVAVWQETQYF.